This T cell receptor beta chain was obtained from a study of blood T cells in healthy people across ages (dated by TCRdb to the mid-2010s). About the study as a whole: In model experiments, template switching captured about one uniquely barcoded TCR beta cDNA molecule for every two T cells. Age-related changes in TCR beta repertoire diversity were measured in the study by deep sequencing normalized with unique cDNA molecular identifiers. The donors were divided into four age groups: young (average around 17 years), middle-aged (around 41), aged (approximately 64) and long-lived (roughly 86). To avoid experimental bias, donors of different ages were distributed randomly across sequencing lanes. The study analyzed two additional independent replicas of 1 million unique cDNA reads from the same blood draw for two donors, one aged 18 to 30 and one aged 80 or older. Study-wide findings and limitations: Compared with the aged group, the long-lived group had more naive CD4+ T cells, fewer expanded clones and increased TCR diversity, suggesting age selection. The percentage of naive T cells measured by flow cytometry correlated strongly with observed TCR beta diversity. Because the CMV infection status of the donors was unknown, age-related changes in expanded clonotypes may potentially have been confounded. As age increased, observed TCR beta diversity per million T cells dropped in a roughly linear way, and a significant reduction was already evident by age 40. Total diversity estimates from one million sequenced T cells were considered lower bounds and underestimates. Conclusive comparison of naive and antigen-experienced compartments was prevented by the profiling of bulk unsorted PBMCs.

As concerns this clonotype: Its antigen is unknown. A much larger clone lies a single base off, so this may be a read error.

The roughly 39 donors, aged about 6 to 95 years, were systemically healthy Caucasian individuals from Russia. Around 9.7 milliliters of peripheral blood were collected from each donor into EDTA-treated Vacutainer tubes. Ficoll-Paque density-gradient centrifugation was used to isolate PBMCs, with at least 7 million obtained per sample. Total RNA, at least 5 micrograms per sample, was extracted from PBMCs with Trizol reagent. For every donor, an aliquot of PBMCs went through flow cytometry to measure the percentages of naive CD45RAhigh/CD27high T cells. The CDR3 goes from the cysteine to the phenylalanine over 13 residues. Just the 39-base CDR3 DNA is kept, in frame starting at base 1. From a lookup of the germline V gene, CDR1 and CDR2 are MNHEY and SVGAGI. Trimming removed 6 bases from V and 4 bases from J, leaving 12 bases between the germline ends. Library generation was performed with 5' RACE. The instrument given in TCRdb is Illumina HiSeq 2500. A second PCR of 7 to 11 cycles was performed with a sample-barcoded 5' primer and a J-beta primer mix. A unique molecular identifier was introduced onto each TCR beta cDNA molecule by a template-switch 5' adaptor carrying 12 random nucleotides. Each sample yielded at least 2.5 million CDR3-containing paired-end reads. First-strand cDNA was synthesized from all RNA with the Mint cDNA synthesis kit, primed by a TRBC-specific oligonucleotide. All cDNA was treated with uracil-DNA glycosylase and then went through a first 18-cycle PCR with the universal primers M1SS and BC2_uni_R. On the authors' methods: Normalization of each sample was performed by random selection of 1 million high-quality reads, each carrying a distinct molecular identifier. Instead of being binned into consensus sequences, reads with shared molecular identifiers were discarded. CDR3 identification, clonotype clustering and error correction used MiTCR with a Q25 quality threshold and the strictest error-elimination algorithm. A nonparametric unseen species model with Euler transformation was used to estimate lower-bound total TCR beta diversity. TCRdb took the public reads, trimmed them with fastp at Q25, ran MiXCR for clone calling and kept in-frame beta chains. Duplicate CDR3 protein sequences are folded into a single record with the most common DNA and genes. The V and J calls come from TCRdb's annotation, not from the publication. The sample data list roughly 700,000 distinct CDR3 sequences, and about 30% of these were observed just once. Less than 20% of the sample is in the top ten clones.

The V gene is TRBV6-5 and the J gene is TRBJ1-2; the D segment cannot be called with confidence. Material: blood. The sequence came from a woman over 75 in good health. Donor details come from another sample of the same person, matched by shared clones. The sequenced DNA is TGTGCCAGCAGCCCTAGACAAGTCTATGGCTACACCTTC. Translation gives CASSPRQVYGYTF.